These T cell receptor beta chains were read from a single sample in a study of cytomegalovirus exposure and HLA in healthy donors. The repertoire was sequenced with immunoSEQ multiplex PCR; TCRdb's copy has only in-frame clones and lacks some. The data show under 150,000 clones, and the top ten clones hold roughly 2.7%. Sequencing input: PBMCs. The source of these receptors is a man aged 35 to 55 in good health and CMV-seronegative. Each CDR3 is given with its conserved first and last residue. The D gene is left open where the match is weak.

v_gene: TRBV7-9; j_gene: TRBJ2-1; d_gene: NA; CDR3aa: CASSLSSGDNEQFF; CDR3nt: TGTGCCAGCAGCTTATCATCCGGGGACAATGAGCAGTTCTTC
v_gene: TRBV5-1; j_gene: TRBJ2-3; d_gene: TRBD2; CDR3aa: CASSLGASGGTDTQYF; CDR3nt: TGCGCCAGCAGCTTGGGGGCTAGCGGAGGCACAGATACGCAGTATTTT
v_gene: TRBV27; j_gene: TRBJ2-6; d_gene: NA; CDR3aa: CASSADGSTGANVLTF; CDR3nt: TGTGCCAGCAGTGCCGACGGGAGTACTGGGGCCAACGTCCTGACTTTC
v_gene: TRBV6-1; j_gene: TRBJ2-1; d_gene: TRBD2; CDR3aa: CASSATSVAYNEQFF; CDR3nt: TGTGCCAGCAGTGCCACTAGCGTGGCCTACAATGAGCAGTTCTTC
v_gene: TRBV28; j_gene: TRBJ1-2; d_gene: NA; CDR3aa: CASSPWAGGYTF; CDR3nt: TGTGCCAGCAGCCCCTGGGCGGGAGGCTACACCTTC
v_gene: TRBV13; j_gene: TRBJ2-7; d_gene: NA; CDR3aa: CASSFSAAPSEQYF; CDR3nt: TGTGCCAGCAGCTTCTCGGCAGCCCCTAGCGAGCAGTACTTC
v_gene: TRBV11-2; j_gene: TRBJ2-3; d_gene: TRBD1; CDR3aa: CASSFGTVRTDTQYF; CDR3nt: TGTGCCAGCAGCTTCGGGACAGTACGCACAGATACGCAGTATTTT
v_gene: TRBV19; j_gene: TRBJ1-2; d_gene: NA; CDR3aa: CASRGRGYTF; CDR3nt: TGTGCCAGTAGAGGGAGGGGCTACACCTTC
v_gene: TRBV5-6; j_gene: TRBJ2-3; d_gene: TRBD2; CDR3aa: CASSLGAAWGGTNTDTQYF; CDR3nt: TGTGCCAGCAGCTTGGGGGCTGCATGGGGAGGGACGAACACAGATACGCAGTATTTT
v_gene: TRBV5-3; j_gene: TRBJ1-1; d_gene: NA; CDR3aa: CARSLEALNTEAFF; CDR3nt: TGTGCCAGAAGCTTGGAAGCTTTGAACACTGAAGCTTTCTTT
v_gene: TRBV13; j_gene: TRBJ1-6; d_gene: NA; CDR3aa: CASSVWSGHNSPLHF; CDR3nt: TGTGCCAGCAGCGTGTGGTCAGGTCACAATTCACCCCTCCACTTT
v_gene: TRBV7-9; j_gene: TRBJ1-5; d_gene: NA; CDR3aa: CASSPMSQPQHF; CDR3nt: TGTGCCAGCAGCCCCATGAGCCAGCCCCAGCATTTT
v_gene: TRBV2; j_gene: TRBJ1-4; d_gene: TRBD1; CDR3aa: CASSWDRGQEKLFF; CDR3nt: TGTGCCAGCAGCTGGGACAGGGGGCAAGAAAAACTGTTTTTT
v_gene: TRBV9; j_gene: TRBJ1-3; d_gene: NA; CDR3aa: CASSVRNSGNTIYF; CDR3nt: TGTGCCAGCAGCGTCAGAAACTCTGGAAACACCATATATTTT
v_gene: TRBV6-1; j_gene: TRBJ2-7; d_gene: TRBD1; CDR3aa: CASRDRGRYEQYF; CDR3nt: TGTGCCAGCAGGGACAGGGGGAGGTACGAGCAGTACTTC
v_gene: TRBV2; j_gene: TRBJ2-2; d_gene: NA; CDR3aa: CASSEEWGRPTVGELFF; CDR3nt: TGTGCCAGCAGTGAGGAGTGGGGCAGGCCAACTGTCGGGGAGCTGTTTTTT
v_gene: TRBV2; j_gene: TRBJ2-3; d_gene: TRBD1; CDR3aa: CASRGDRGTDTQYF; CDR3nt: TGTGCCAGCAGGGGGGACAGAGGCACAGATACGCAGTATTTT
v_gene: TRBV11-3; j_gene: TRBJ2-3; d_gene: TRBD2; CDR3aa: CASSLIAGGRGTDTQYF; CDR3nt: TGTGCCAGCAGCTTAATCGCGGGGGGGCGAGGCACAGATACGCAGTATTTT
v_gene: TRBV28; j_gene: TRBJ1-1; d_gene: TRBD1; CDR3aa: CASSLWPGQGGNTEAFF; CDR3nt: TGTGCCAGCAGTTTATGGCCAGGGCAGGGGGGGAACACTGAAGCTTTCTTT
v_gene: TRBV4-1; j_gene: TRBJ2-5; d_gene: NA; CDR3aa: CASSQDPQSETQYF; CDR3nt: TGCGCCAGCAGCCAAGACCCCCAGTCCGAGACCCAGTACTTC
v_gene: TRBV10-3; j_gene: TRBJ2-5; d_gene: TRBD2; CDR3aa: CAISELWGSGGFETQYF; CDR3nt: TGTGCCATCAGTGAGTTGTGGGGTAGCGGGGGATTCGAGACCCAGTACTTC
v_gene: TRBV19; j_gene: TRBJ2-2; d_gene: TRBD1; CDR3aa: CASSDRGRNTGELFF; CDR3nt: TGTGCCAGTTCCGACAGGGGGCGGAACACCGGGGAGCTGTTTTTT
v_gene: TRBV28; j_gene: TRBJ2-7; d_gene: TRBD1; CDR3aa: CASSVAGTGYRYEQYF; CDR3nt: TGTGCCAGCAGTGTCGCCGGGACAGGGTACCGCTACGAGCAGTACTTC
v_gene: TRBV11-2; j_gene: TRBJ1-1; d_gene: NA; CDR3aa: CASSFTIQGYTEAFF; CDR3nt: TGTGCCAGCAGCTTCACCATACAGGGATACACTGAAGCTTTCTTT
v_gene: TRBV14; j_gene: TRBJ2-5; d_gene: TRBD2; CDR3aa: CASSQPRRGGVETQYF; CDR3nt: TGTGCCAGCAGCCAACCCCGAAGGGGAGGGGTTGAGACCCAGTACTTC
v_gene: TRBV5-1; j_gene: TRBJ2-5; d_gene: TRBD1; CDR3aa: CASSSDRGGETQYF; CDR3nt: TGCGCCAGCAGCTCGGACAGGGGTGGAGAGACCCAGTACTTC
v_gene: TRBV28; j_gene: TRBJ1-2; d_gene: NA; CDR3aa: CASSQGVGGYTF; CDR3nt: TGTGCCAGCAGTCAAGGGGTGGGGGGCTACACCTTC
v_gene: TRBV5-1; j_gene: TRBJ1-1; d_gene: NA; CDR3aa: CASSPYPSPQGSWTNTEAFF; CDR3nt: TGCGCCAGCAGCCCATACCCTAGCCCACAGGGTTCATGGACGAACACTGAAGCTTTCTTT